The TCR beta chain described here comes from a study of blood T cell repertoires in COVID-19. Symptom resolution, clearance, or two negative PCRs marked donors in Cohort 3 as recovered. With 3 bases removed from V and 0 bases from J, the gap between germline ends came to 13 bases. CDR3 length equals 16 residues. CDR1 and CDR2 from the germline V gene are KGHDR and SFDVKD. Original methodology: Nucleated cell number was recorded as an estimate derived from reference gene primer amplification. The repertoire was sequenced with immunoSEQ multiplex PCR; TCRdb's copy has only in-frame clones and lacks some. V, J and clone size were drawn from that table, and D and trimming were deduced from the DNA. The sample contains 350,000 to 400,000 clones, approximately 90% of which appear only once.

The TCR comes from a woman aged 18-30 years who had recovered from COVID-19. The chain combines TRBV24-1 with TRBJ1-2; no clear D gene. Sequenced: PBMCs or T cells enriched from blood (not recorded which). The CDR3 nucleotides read TGTGCCACCAGTGATAGGGCCGGGCGGGCTAACTATGGCTACACCTTC. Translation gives CATSDRAGRANYGYTF.